Below, one T cell receptor (beta chain) is given with its context. The antigen is unknown. This sample is part of a study of T cell responses to AZD1222 COVID-19 vaccine. Findings and caveats of the study: Vaccine-associated CD4 TCRs spanned spike, dominant at 160-218 and 743-854. Possibly, clonal diversity was underestimated; donors were largely white British and included more females. Increases in Spike-specific TCR breadth and depth were seen after two AZD1222 doses. Repertoire collection took place solely once the T cell response had peaked.

TCRdb's table, derived via immunoSEQ multiplex PCR, lists solely in-frame clones and lacks some. In the table there are roughly 80,000 clones, around nine tenths of which are singletons. Looked up from germline, CDR1 is GTSNPN and CDR2 is SVGIG (reference sequence). Trimming took 5 bases from V and 0 from J, leaving 8 bases between them. CDR3 size: 13 residues. V is TRBV30 and J is TRBJ2-1; D is uncertain. The sequence came from an adult in good health. The sequences come from peripheral blood, collected on day 0 of MenACWY control vaccination. The CDR3 DNA reads as TGTGCCTGGTCGGGTAGCTCCTACAATGAGCAGTTCTTC. Its protein product is CAWSGSSYNEQFF.